One T cell receptor (beta chain) is described in this entry. In this sample, this clonotype turned up a few times. It has no known antigen specificity. Nothing much larger sits one base from this clone, and base qualities are not available. The sample is drawn from a study of vaccination and CD4 T cells after COVID-19 (dated by TCRdb to the early 2020s). With respect to the entire study: Convalescent patients had a positive SARS-CoV-2 result on nasal swab PCR, and of these patients, under ten had mild disease and one had severe disease. Six males and four females were included in the convalescent cohort, with two Hispanic individuals, seven Caucasians, two Asians and one multiracial person represented. Two doses of either the Pfizer-BioNTech BNT162b2 vaccine (n=8) or the Moderna mRNA-1273 vaccine (n=2) were administered to participants. Post-COVID blood samples were collected from convalescent patients a median of approximately 100 days after diagnosis, with a range of about 30 to 161 days. Post-vaccine blood samples were taken a median of roughly 75 days after the second vaccine dose, with a range of about 14 to 241 days. For stimulating the cultures, overlapping spike peptide pools were used, derived from SARS-CoV-2 as well as from the common cold coronaviruses HCoV-NL63, HCoV-OC43 and HCoV-229E. Control cultures used a CEFX viral epitope pool as positive control, an HIV-1 Nef peptide pool as negative control, or no peptide. In nine to eleven COVID-19 convalescent patients and a handful of infection-naive healthy vaccine recipients, researchers compared the spike-specific CD4+ TCR repertoire from before mRNA vaccination with the repertoire from after. The paper as a whole reports these results and caveats: Among the post-vaccine SARS-CoV-2-reactive clones in convalescent patients, a median around 90% showed up only after vaccination, which suggests vaccine-specific priming. The median count of SARS-CoV-2-reactive clonotypes went up from 21 after infection to roughly 38 after vaccination, although the change was not significant. The number of convalescent patients in the study was relatively small, and the study did not examine early timepoints following natural infection. In convalescent patients, nearly all vaccine-specific clones (304 of 307) were found to be mono-reactive for SARS-CoV-2 spike rather than cross-reactive with common cold coronaviruses.

The germline V gene (reference sequence) sets CDR1 to GTSNPN and CDR2 to SVGIG. The cysteine opens and the phenylalanine closes a CDR3 of 13 amino acids. The read is trimmed to its CDR3 DNA, 39 bases read in frame from base 1. Trimming takes 7 bases from V and 0 bases from J, and the germline ends sit 12 bases apart. Libraries were built with PCR. DNA from cultured CD4+ T cells underwent TCR sequencing with the Oncomine TCR Beta short-read assay at the Johns Hopkins FTIC core. The QIAamp micro DNA kit was used to extract genomic DNA from the cultured CD4+ T cells. Oncomine TCR Beta libraries from cultured CD4+ T cells were pooled with unique dual indexes and sequenced on an Illumina iSeq 100. Per the source publication's procedure: Non-productive sequences were removed, and CDR3s not starting with C, not ending with F or W, or shorter than 7 amino acids were discarded. The MANAFEST web application was used to identify antigen-specific clonotypes by comparing peptide-stimulated wells against reference wells and other culture wells. An FDR below 0.05, an odds ratio above 5, and a productive frequency above 0.1% in at least two of three replicate wells were required for clones to be considered positive. A clonotype was classed as cross-reactive if the clonotype showed significant expansion both in SARS-CoV-2 spike wells and in at least one common cold coronavirus spike condition. Using R version 3.6.1, CDR3 homology was evaluated through Levenshtein distances (stringdist) along with unrooted phylogenetic trees (ape). TCRdb reprocessing: public reads trimmed at Q25 with fastp, clones called with MiXCR, in-frame beta chains kept. Records with the same CDR3 protein are collapsed into one entry carrying the most frequent genes and DNA. What appears here as the V and J calls and clone size reflects TCRdb's work, not the paper's. Present in this sample are about 4,400 distinct CDR3 sequences, 21% of which were seen just once. About 21% of the sample lies in the top ten.

Interpreted using the paper, the treatment or condition label stands for: roughly 11-day PBMC culture with coronavirus spike peptide pools or control peptides (ViraFEST assay). The ViraFEST assay, used in the study, expanded antigen-specific T cells with peptide pools and then identified the expanded clonotypes through TCR sequencing. Positive SARS-CoV-2 PCR tests in the convalescent patients dated from March to December 2020, before Alpha, Beta and Delta variants emerged in the United States. Each well held about 2 million PBMCs cultured in IMDM containing around 5% human AB serum and 10 IU/ml IL-2, with roughly 9.2 ug/ml peptide pools added. Half of the culture medium was replaced with fresh IL-2-containing medium on days 3 and 7. Once the cells had been in culture for 10 days, the EasySep CD4+ T cell isolation kit was used to isolate CD4+ T cells by negative selection. Ficoll-Paque Plus gradient centrifugation was used to isolate PBMCs from whole blood, and the isolated PBMCs were then either used fresh or cryopreserved at -140C. In general, triplicate wells were set up for every culture condition.

The chain uses TRBV30 and TRBJ1-2; TRBD1 is a possible D gene, resting on 5 matching bases. Sequencing was done on a sample of CD4+ T cells from blood, cultured in vitro. This receptor was obtained from a human donor who had recovered from COVID-19. The nucleotide sequence reads as follows: TGTGCCTCCCCGACAGACCCTAACTATGGCTACACCTTC. It translates as CASPTDPNYGYTF.